The text below deals with one T cell receptor beta chain. The antigen is unknown. These data are taken from a study of cytomegalovirus exposure and HLA in healthy donors. General study findings and limits: Evidence from a later analysis indicated that most CMV-associated TCR beta chains looked HLA-restricted.

PCR used 60 Vbeta primers and 13 Jbeta primers. Repertoires were generated with immunoSEQ multiplex PCR, while TCRdb's copy carries only in-frame clones and drops some. Altogether fewer than 25,000 clones are present, 60% to 80% being singletons, with the ten largest covering 7% to 8%. Germline assignment: CDR1 SGDLS and CDR2 YYNGEE. Between the trimmed V and J ends, which lost 1 base and 4 bases, there was a span of 12 bases. The CDR3 loop spans 15 amino acids. The donors, nominally healthy at sampling, likely had unrecorded immune exposures. Sequencing was performed on PBMCs. V and J are TRBV9 and TRBJ2-1; D perhaps matches TRBD2 (6 bases). The receptor was derived from a man aged 55 to 70 in good health and CMV-seronegative. The DNA of the CDR3 is TGTGCCAGCAGCGTACGGGGGAGCGTTTACAATGAGCAGTTCTTC. This gives the protein CASSVRGSVYNEQFF.